Listed below are T cell receptor beta chains from one sample, sequenced in a study of CD8+ T cells in alopecia areata. Only in-frame clones appear in the TCRdb table, and some are missing; sequencing was by immunoSEQ multiplex PCR. The sample includes a few hundred thousand clones, more than 50% of them seen just once. The specimen was CD8+ T cells sorted from blood. The source is a human donor in good health. CDR3s include the opening cysteine and the closing phenylalanine or tryptophan. D genes are given only for firm matches. Clone size is not always given. Where it is, it says once, few, many or a class for expanded clones.

J: TRBJ2-7
D: TRBD1
V: TRBV19
size: -
CDR3: CASSHGTGTYEQYF
DNA: TGTGCCAGTAGTCACGGGACAGGGACCTACGAGCAGTACTTC

J: TRBJ2-5
D: TRBD2
V: TRBV2
size: -
CDR3: CASSQGLAGQYF
DNA: TGTGCCAGCAGTCAAGGACTAGCGGGCCAGTACTTC

J: TRBJ2-7
D: TRBD2
V: TRBV4-1
size: -
CDR3: CASSPTSGAYEQYF
DNA: TGCGCCAGCAGCCCGACTAGCGGGGCCTACGAGCAGTACTTC

J: TRBJ1-3
D: TRBD1
V: TRBV27
size: -
CDR3: CASSPTGGGTIYF
DNA: TGTGCCAGCAGTCCTACAGGGGGAGGCACCATATATTTT

J: TRBJ1-6
D: -
V: TRBV10-2
size: -
CDR3: CASSEKSPLHF
DNA: TGCGCCAGCAGTGAAAAATCACCCCTCCACTTT

J: TRBJ2-5
D: TRBD1
V: TRBV7-9
size: -
CDR3: CASSPPRGQVQETQYF
DNA: TGTGCCAGCAGCCCACCTAGGGGGCAGGTCCAAGAGACCCAGTACTTC

J: TRBJ2-3
D: -
V: TRBV7-9
size: -
CDR3: CASSSSGQGLYTDTQYF
DNA: TGTGCCAGCAGCTCCTCGGGGCAGGGCCTTTACACAGATACGCAGTATTTT

J: TRBJ1-1
D: -
V: TRBV5-6
size: -
CDR3: CASHQNTEAFF
DNA: TGTGCCAGCCACCAGAACACTGAAGCTTTCTTT

J: TRBJ2-3
D: TRBD1
V: TRBV5-8
size: few
CDR3: CASSISGQGSQYF
DNA: TGTGCCAGCAGCATATCGGGACAGGGGTCGCAGTATTTT

J: TRBJ1-5
D: -
V: TRBV25-1
size: -
CDR3: CASSGEGADISNQPQHF
DNA: TGTGCCAGCAGTGGGGAAGGGGCCGATATTTCCAATCAGCCCCAGCATTTT

J: TRBJ2-2
D: TRBD1
V: TRBV4-1
size: few
CDR3: CASSQEWVRQGGNTGELFF
DNA: TGCGCCAGCAGCCAAGAATGGGTCCGACAGGGGGGAAACACCGGGGAGCTGTTTTTT

J: TRBJ2-5
D: -
V: TRBV4-1
size: -
CDR3: CASSQGGETQYF
DNA: TGCGCCAGCAGCCAAGGGGGGGAGACCCAGTACTTC

J: TRBJ2-7
D: -
V: TRBV30
size: few
CDR3: CAWAQGYEQYF
DNA: TGTGCCTGGGCCCAGGGGTACGAGCAGTACTTC

J: TRBJ1-1
D: TRBD1
V: TRBV27
size: -
CDR3: CASSLPGGTEAFF
DNA: TGTGCCAGCAGTTTACCAGGGGGCACTGAAGCTTTCTTT

J: TRBJ1-1
D: -
V: TRBV5-1
size: -
CDR3: CASSLDGALEAFF
DNA: TGCGCCAGCAGCTTGGATGGAGCTCTTGAAGCTTTCTTT

J: TRBJ2-4
D: -
V: TRBV5-1
size: -
CDR3: CASSFGQNIQYF
DNA: TGCGCCAGCAGCTTTGGCCAAAACATTCAGTACTTC

J: TRBJ1-4
D: -
V: TRBV27
size: -
CDR3: CASSLGNRNEKLFF
DNA: TGTGCCAGCAGCCTGGGGAACAGAAATGAAAAACTGTTTTTT

J: TRBJ2-1
D: -
V: TRBV19
size: few
CDR3: CASSTRPAGEQFF
DNA: TGTGCCAGTAGTACGAGACCGGCGGGGGAGCAGTTCTTC

J: TRBJ2-2
D: -
V: TRBV4-2
size: -
CDR3: CASSRPRDTNTGELFF
DNA: TGTGCCAGCAGCCGCCCCCGGGACACAAACACCGGGGAGCTGTTTTTT

J: TRBJ2-2
D: -
V: TRBV6-5
size: -
CDR3: CASSYSTVNTGELFF
DNA: TGTGCCAGCAGTTACTCGACAGTGAACACCGGGGAGCTGTTTTTT

J: TRBJ2-5
D: -
V: TRBV9
size: -
CDR3: CASSVGQYETQYF
DNA: TGTGCCAGCAGCGTAGGCCAGTACGAGACCCAGTACTTC

J: TRBJ2-7
D: TRBD1
V: TRBV7-8
size: -
CDR3: CASSSGTGLSYEQYF
DNA: TGTGCCAGCAGCTCCGGGACAGGGCTCTCCTACGAGCAGTACTTC

J: TRBJ2-7
D: -
V: TRBV11-2
size: -
CDR3: CASSLGGSYEQYF
DNA: TGTGCCAGCAGCTTAGGGGGGTCCTACGAGCAGTACTTC

J: TRBJ2-3
D: -
V: TRBV13
size: -
CDR3: CASSLASDTQYF
DNA: TGTGCCAGCAGCTTAGCCTCAGATACGCAGTATTTT